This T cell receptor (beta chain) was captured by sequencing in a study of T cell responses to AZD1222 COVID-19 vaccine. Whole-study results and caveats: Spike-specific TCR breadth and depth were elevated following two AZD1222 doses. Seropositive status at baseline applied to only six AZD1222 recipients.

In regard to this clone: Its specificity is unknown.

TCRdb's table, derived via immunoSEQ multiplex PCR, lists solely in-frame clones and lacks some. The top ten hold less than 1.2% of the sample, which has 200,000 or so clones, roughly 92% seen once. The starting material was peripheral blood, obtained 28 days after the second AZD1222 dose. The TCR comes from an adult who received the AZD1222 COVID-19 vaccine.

CDR3 coding DNA: TGTGCCAGCATCGGGACAGCCACTGAAGCTTTCTTT. Translated, it gives CASIGTATEAFF. The rearrangement links TRBV2 to TRBJ1-1, with 7 bases lining up with TRBD1. The V and J ends lost 7 bases and 4 bases, in that order; junction bases with no gene match: 3. The CDR3 sequence is 12 residues long. Germline CDR1 reads SNHLY; CDR2 reads FYNNEI. The whole variable domain, filled in from reference TRBV2 and TRBJ1-1, reads EPEVTQTPSHQVTQMGQEVILRCVPISNHLYFYWYRQILGQKVEFLVSFYNNEISEKSEIFDDQFSVERPDGSNFTLKIRSTKLEDSAMYFCASIGTATEAFFGQGTRLTVV.